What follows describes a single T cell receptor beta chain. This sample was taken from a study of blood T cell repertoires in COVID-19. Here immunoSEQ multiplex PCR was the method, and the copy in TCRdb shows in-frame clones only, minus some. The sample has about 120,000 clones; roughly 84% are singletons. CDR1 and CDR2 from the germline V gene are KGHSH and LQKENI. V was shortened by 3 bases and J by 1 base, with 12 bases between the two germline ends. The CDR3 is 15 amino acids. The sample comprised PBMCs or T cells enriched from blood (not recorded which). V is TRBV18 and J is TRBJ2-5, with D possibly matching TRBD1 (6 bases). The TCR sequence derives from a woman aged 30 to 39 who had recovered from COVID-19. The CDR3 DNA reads TGTGCCAGCTCACCCCAAGGGGGACGCCAAGAGACCCAGTACTTC. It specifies CASSPQGGRQETQYF.